These 30 T cell receptor beta chains share one sample of origin, sequenced in a study of T cells after yellow fever vaccination. TCRdb reanalysed the 5' RACE reads using MiXCR and keeps one entry per CDR3 protein. The data contain under 400,000 distinct CDR3 sequences, roughly 12% of them singletons. Sequencing was performed on PBMCs, taken on the day of the first yellow fever vaccination. All receptors derive from a man between 18 and 35 years old who received the YFV17D yellow fever vaccine.

This clonotype occurred many times. The chain recombines TRBV5-1 with TRBJ2-5; possible D gene TRBD1, 6 bases. V was shortened by 3 bases and J by 5 bases, with 17 bases between the two germline ends. The CDR3 totals 15 residues. The germline V gene has CDR1 SGHRS and CDR2 YFSETQ. Here the CDR3 reads CASSSPGPQGETQYF. The DNA for the CDR3 is TGCGCCAGCAGCTCTCCGGGACCCCAGGGGGAGACCCAGTACTTC.

This chain links TRBV20-1 with TRBJ2-5; tentatively, D is TRBD2 (7 bases). Germline CDR1 is DFQATT and CDR2 is SNEGSKA (reference sequence). The CDR3 runs to 17 residues. V lost 0 bases and J lost 1, with 18 bases in between. In DNA, the CDR3 is TGCAGTGCTAGAGATCTGGCGGGGGCGATCCCCCAAGAGACCCAGTACTTC. Its translation: CSARDLAGAIPQETQYF.

V is TRBV6-1 and J is TRBJ1-6, with 8 bases lining up with TRBD1. Looked up from germline, CDR1 is MNHNS and CDR2 is SASEGT. This CDR3 is 15 amino acids long. The V segment lost 2 bases and the J segment 5 bases; nucleotides outside the gene matches: 2. CDR3 protein: CASSEMDRDNSPLHF. CDR3 bases: TGTGCCAGCAGTGAAATGGACAGGGATAATTCACCCCTCCACTTT.

This clonotype has just a few counts. This rearrangement joins TRBV3-1 to TRBJ1-6; D is possibly TRBD1 (6 bases). Germline V gene lookup returns CDR1 LGHDT and CDR2 YNNKEL (reference sequence). V lost 0 bases and J 6 bases, leaving 9 bases between the germline ends. The CDR3 has 15 amino acids. The CDR3 nucleotides read TGTGCCAGCAGCCAAGATGGAGGGGGTAATTCACCCCTCCACTTT. Translating it yields CASSQDGGGNSPLHF.

The chain carries TRBV12-3 or TRBV12-4 and TRBJ1-1, with D perhaps matching TRBD1 (6 bases). The CDR3 sequence is 14 residues long. Trimming took 4 bases from V and 6 from J, leaving 15 bases between them. The CDR3 bases are TGTGCCAGCAGTTATATACAGGGCTCGGCTGAAGCTTTCTTT. Its protein is CASSYIQGSAEAFF.

In this sample, this clonotype turned up many times. The genes are TRBV9 and TRBJ1-1; D is possibly TRBD1 (5 bases). This CDR3 region has 14 residues. Germline CDR1 and CDR2: SGDLS and YYNGEE. The V and J ends lost 0 bases and 6 bases respectively, with 12 bases between them. This CDR3 reads CASSVGGDSAEAFF. The CDR3 DNA reads as TGTGCCAGCAGCGTAGGAGGGGATAGCGCTGAAGCTTTCTTT.

This clonotype appeared a few times. The V and J genes are TRBV29-1 and TRBJ1-1; D is possibly TRBD1 (6 bases). The V gene's germline CDR1 is SQVTM and CDR2 ANQGSEA. The ends were cut back, 3 bases at V and 2 bases at J, with 19 bases in the middle. CDR3 size: 16 residues. CDR3 residues: CSVDGVGGRSNTEAFF. For the CDR3, the DNA is TGCAGCGTTGATGGGGTCGGGGGGCGAAGTAACACTGAAGCTTTCTTT.

There are a few counts of this clonotype. The V and J genes are TRBV7-9 and TRBJ2-7; D is undetermined. This CDR3 is built from 12 residues. From germline, CDR1 is SEHNR and CDR2 FQNEAQ (reference sequence). V was pared by 1 base and J by 6 bases, with 7 bases between. CDR3 amino acids: CASSLVAGEQYF. Written as DNA, the CDR3 is TGTGCCAGCAGCTTAGTAGCAGGCGAGCAGTACTTC.

This chain uses TRBV19 with TRBJ1-1; 9 bases are shared with TRBD1. Germline CDR1 LNHDA, CDR2 SQIVND (reference sequence). V was clipped by 7 bases and J by 6 bases; unmatched bases: 21. The CDR3 loop spans 18 amino acids. In DNA, the CDR3 is TGTGCCAGTACGGTTCGACCTACAGGGGGCGACCGACGCCCTGAAGCTTTCTTT. Amino acid sequence: CASTVRPTGGDRRPEAFF. Together with reference TRBV19 and TRBJ1-1, the CDR3 gives the full variable domain: DGGITQSPKYLFRKEGQNVTLSCEQNLNHDAMYWYRQDPGQGLRLIYYSQIVNDFQKGDIAEGYSVSREKKESFPLTVTSAQKNPTAFYLCASTVRPTGGDRRPEAFFGQGTRLTVV.

The chain employs TRBV12-3 or TRBV12-4 and TRBJ1-1; TRBD1 agrees at 8 bases. After removal of 4 bases from V and 0 bases from J, the junction contained 4 bases not matched to a gene. This CDR3 has 15 amino acids. The DNA for the CDR3 is TGTGCCAGCAGTTCCTACAGGGGGGTGAACACTGAAGCTTTCTTT. Its protein product is CASSSYRGVNTEAFF.

This clonotype was found many times. The rearrangement joins TRBV7-9 to TRBJ2-7, with 9 positions matching TRBD2. Germline-derived CDR1 and CDR2 are SEHNR and FQNEAQ (reference sequence). After removal of 7 bases from V and 5 bases from J, the junction contained 12 bases not matched to a gene. The CDR3 length is 15 residues. The CDR3: CASTPLVAGANEQYV. The DNA for the CDR3 is TGTGCCAGCACCCCGCTTGTAGCGGGGGCCAACGAGCAGTACGTC.

The chain couples TRBV5-1 to TRBJ2-7, with D possibly being TRBD1 or TRBD2 (5 bases each). The germline V and J ends were trimmed by 4 bases and 10 bases, with 18 bases remaining between them. Germline CDR1 is SGHRS and CDR2 is YFSETQ. The length of the CDR3 is 13 residues. DNA for the CDR3: TGCGCCAGCAGCCGGGACGGACAAGAGACCCAGTACGTC. Translation gives CASSRDGQETQYV.

Ten or more counts support this clonotype. The chain couples TRBV20-1 to TRBJ2-7, with TRBD2 as a possible D gene (5 bases). This CDR3 region has 12 residues. V lost 6 bases, J lost 4 bases, and 13 bases lay in between. Germline V gene lookup returns CDR1 DFQATT and CDR2 SNEGSKA (reference sequence). The CDR3 coding sequence is TGCAGTGCCGAGGGTTCCGGGTACGAGCAGTACGTC. Its protein product is CSAEGSGYEQYV.

The chain has TRBV12-5 and TRBJ2-1; D gene uncertain. Trimming cost V 4 bases and J 5 bases, with 3 bases left between them. This CDR3 is 11 amino acids long. In germline, CDR1 is LGHNT, CDR2 FRNRAP. The CDR3 here is CASGSHNEQFF. In DNA, the CDR3 is TGTGCTAGTGGTTCTCACAATGAGCAGTTCTTC.

V usage is TRBV24-1 and J usage is TRBJ2-3, with D possibly being TRBD1 (6 bases). This CDR3 is 13 amino acids long. Germline values: CDR1 KGHDR, CDR2 SFDVKD. Trimming took 4 bases from V and 11 from J, leaving 15 bases between them. CDR3 amino acids: CATSETTGIRQYF. CDR3 nucleotide sequence: TGTGCCACCAGTGAAACAACAGGGATTAGGCAGTATTTT.

The V gene is TRBV7-2, the J gene TRBJ2-3; TRBD1 matches 8 bases. The CDR3 runs to 15 residues. V shed 5 bases, J shed 1 base, and the junction held 5 bases outside the gene matches. Per the germline V gene, CDR1 is SGHTA and CDR2 is FQGNSA. The CDR3 coding sequence is TGTGCCAGCAGCGATCGACAGGGGTGCACAGATACGCAGTATTTT. Its protein is CASSDRQGCTDTQYF.

This clonotype was observed a handful of times. The chain's CDR3 is CASSVGTALSPQHF. The CDR3, as DNA: TGTGCCAGCAGCGTAGGGACGGCTCTCAGCCCCCAGCATTTT. The V gene is TRBV9, the J gene TRBJ1-5; no clear D gene. There are 14 residues in the CDR3. V dropped 0 bases and J dropped 10 bases, with 14 bases sitting between them. CDR1 is SGDLS and CDR2 is YYNGEE in the germline V gene.

This sequence joins TRBV7-8 and TRBJ1-1; D unresolved. This CDR3 has 15 amino acids. V lost 6 bases to trimming and J lost 5 bases, with 19 bases between them. Per germline, CDR1 SGHVS and CDR2 FQNEAQ. The CDR3 loop reads CASSLTTAEWTEAFF. Here the CDR3 DNA reads TGTGCCAGCAGTTTAACGACGGCGGAGTGGACTGAAGCTTTCTTT.

The rearrangement links TRBV12-3 or TRBV12-4 to TRBJ2-3; 12 nucleotides align to TRBD2. Trimming took 10 bases from V and 3 from J; bases not matched to a gene: 8. This CDR3 region has 15 residues. CDR3 region: CATLAGGPTTDTQYF. The CDR3 DNA is TGTGCCACCCTAGCGGGGGGGCCGACTACAGATACGCAGTATTTT.

This chain uses TRBV15 with TRBJ1-2; TRBD1 is a possible D gene (5 bases). The V gene lost 0 bases and the J gene lost 4 bases, with 12 bases spanning the gap. The CDR3 length is 15 residues. Germline CDR1 LNHNV, CDR2 YYDKDF (reference sequence). This chain's CDR3 is CATSRERTRLYGYTF. The DNA of the CDR3 is TGTGCCACCAGCAGAGAGAGGACACGGCTCTATGGCTACACCTTC. Complete variable domain (other parts from reference TRBV15 and TRBJ1-2): DAMVIQNPRYQVTQFGKPVTLSCSQTLNHNVMYWYQQKSSQAPKLLFHYYDKDFNNEADTPDNFQSRRPNTSFCFLDIRSPGLGDTAMYLCATSRERTRLYGYTFGSGTRLTVV.

J is TRBJ2-1 and V is TRBV6-1; D tentatively reads TRBD1 or TRBD2 (6 bases each). The CDR3 sequence is 16 residues long. Trimming shortened V by 6 bases and J by 2 bases, and 17 bases separated the two germline ends. Germline assignment: CDR1 MNHNS and CDR2 SASEGT. CDR3 DNA sequence: TGTGCCAGCAGGCTAGGGGGGCCGAACGCCTACAATGAGCAGTTCTTC. This translates into CASRLGGPNAYNEQFF.

The rearrangement links TRBV28 to TRBJ2-2, with 8 bases matching TRBD1. Trimming cost V 3 bases and J 14 bases; bases outside gene matches: 11. Germline CDR1 is MDHEN and CDR2 is SYDVKM. This CDR3 is built from 14 residues. CDR3 nucleotide sequence: TGTGCCAGCAGTTTGATGGACAGGGCCGGAGCACTGTTTTTT. The encoded protein is CASSLMDRAGALFF.

This clonotype occurred many times. V gene TRBV6-2 or TRBV6-3 combines with J gene TRBJ2-1, with D perhaps given as TRBD1 or TRBD2 (5 bases each). V was trimmed by 0 bases and J by 3 bases, leaving 15 bases between them. This CDR3 has 17 residues. Germline V gene lookup returns CDR1 MNHEY and CDR2 SVGEGT. CDR3 loop: CASSYSSVRGVYNEQFF. The CDR3 DNA follows: TGTGCCAGCAGTTACTCGAGTGTGAGAGGGGTCTACAATGAGCAGTTCTTC.

This chain links TRBV4-1 with TRBJ1-1; D is possibly TRBD1 (6 bases). V lost 1 base to trimming and J lost 1 base, with 13 bases between them. Per the germline V gene, CDR1 is MGHRA and CDR2 is YSYEKL. The CDR3 contains 16 residues. Here the CDR3 DNA reads TGCGCCAGCAGCCAAGGATCGGGACACTCGAACACTGAAGCTTTCTTT. The encoded protein is CASSQGSGHSNTEAFF.

This clonotype was seen a few times. The rearrangement links TRBV4-3 to TRBJ2-1; D perhaps matches TRBD1 (6 bases). Germline lookup yields CDR1 LGHNA and CDR2 YSLEER. The ends were cut back, 0 bases at V and 4 bases at J, with 10 bases in the middle. The CDR3 consists of 15 residues. CDR3 bases: TGCGCCAGCAGCCAAGATTTCAGGGGATACAATGAGCAGTTCTTC. This gives the protein CASSQDFRGYNEQFF.

This chain links TRBV4-1 with TRBJ2-7, with D uncertain. Per the germline V gene, CDR1 is MGHRA and CDR2 is YSYEKL. The V and J ends lost 2 bases and 4 bases respectively, with 12 bases between them. The CDR3 runs to 14 residues. The CDR3: CASSQNKGKYEQYF. The CDR3 DNA reads as TGCGCCAGCAGCCAAAACAAGGGAAAATACGAGCAGTACTTC.

The CDR3 loop reads CSAAGTANTGELFF. The CDR3 DNA reads TGCAGTGCTGCCGGGACAGCGAACACCGGGGAGCTGTTTTTT. This chain joins TRBV20-1 and TRBJ2-2, with TRBD1 matching 7 bases. Germline V gene lookup returns CDR1 DFQATT and CDR2 SNEGSKA (reference sequence). Trimming took 5 bases from V and 0 from J; bases not matched to a gene: 3. CDR3 size: 14 residues.

This clonotype was detected a few times. This chain connects TRBV4-1 to TRBJ2-5; D call uncertain. Trimming pared 1 base from V and 3 bases from J, leaving 15 bases between. CDR3 length: 16 amino acids. Per germline, CDR1 MGHRA and CDR2 YSYEKL. The CDR3 is CASSQVGGYIEETQYF. DNA of the CDR3: TGCGCCAGCAGCCAAGTAGGCGGCTATATTGAAGAGACCCAGTACTTC.

In its sample, this clonotype was seen a few times. The chain recombines TRBV27 with TRBJ2-5, with D possibly being TRBD2 (6 bases). The ends were cut back, 0 bases at V and 3 bases at J, with 8 bases in the middle. Germline loops: CDR1 MNHEY, CDR2 SMNVEV (reference sequence). The CDR3 spans 14 residues. The CDR3 region is CASSLSPGEETQYF. The CDR3 DNA reads as TGTGCCAGCAGTTTATCGCCGGGGGAAGAGACCCAGTACTTC.

This clonotype was counted a few times. The junction departs from germline at one end; a sequencing error may be responsible. This chain links TRBV5-5 with TRBJ2-1, with D perhaps TRBD2 (7 bases). CDR1 is SGHKS and CDR2 is YYEKEE in the germline V gene (reference sequence). The length of the CDR3 is 14 residues. For the CDR3, the DNA is TGTGCCAGCAGTGTGAGGGGGGGCTACGATGAGCAGTTCTTC. This gives the protein CASSVRGGYDEQFF.